One sample yielded the 17 T cell receptor beta chains listed below, sequenced in a study of T cells of healthy individuals. TCRdb reprocessed the 5' RACE reads via MiXCR and lists one record per CDR3 protein. The sample consists of about 63,000 distinct CDR3 sequences, 15% to 20% of them appearing once. All receptors come from a human donor in good health.

This clonotype was counted a few times. The chain carries TRBV6-5 and TRBJ2-1; 10 positions agree with TRBD2. V lost 4 bases to trimming and J lost 8 bases; unmatched junction nucleotides: 8. This CDR3 region has 15 residues. Germline V gene sequence: CDR1 MNHEY, CDR2 SVGAGI. Here the CDR3 reads CASSSAGGRGDEQFF. CDR3 bases: TGTGCCAGCAGTTCAGCGGGAGGGCGGGGGGATGAGCAGTTCTTC.

A remark on this clonotype: One base away lies a much larger clone, so this may be a sequencing read error. The chain has TRBV12-3 or TRBV12-4 and TRBJ2-3, with D hard to call. This CDR3 comprises 15 residues. The CDR3 sequence: CVSSPPSYRPDTQYF. The CDR3 DNA reads as TGTGTCAGCAGCCCCCCCTCGTATCGCCCCGATACGCAGTATTTT.

This clonotype showed up many times. The rearrangement joins TRBV20-1 to TRBJ2-7; D is uncertain. Germline V gene sequence: CDR1 DFQATT, CDR2 SNEGSKA (reference sequence). Deletions cut 3 bases from V and 3 bases from J, with 3 bases between. The CDR3 extends over 10 amino acids. The CDR3: CSASNYEQYF. CDR3 coding DNA: TGCAGTGCTAGTAACTACGAGCAGTACTTC.

This chain uses TRBV28 with TRBJ2-1; no clear D gene. Germline loops: CDR1 MDHEN, CDR2 SYDVKM. With 5 bases removed from V and 7 bases from J, the gap between germline ends came to 12 bases. The CDR3 runs 13 residues. CDR3 in DNA: TGTGCCAGCAGTCGCCCGCCAGGAAATGAGCAGTTCTTC. Protein sequence: CASSRPPGNEQFF.

In its sample, this clonotype was seen many times. The rearrangement uses TRBV20-1 and TRBJ1-5; D is unresolved. The CDR3 sequence is 15 residues long. Germline V CDR1 and CDR2: DFQATT, SNEGSKA (reference sequence). Between the trimmed V and J ends, which lost 0 bases and 6 bases, there was a span of 15 bases. The CDR3 loop is CSARDPDRISQPQHF. The CDR3 coding sequence is TGCAGTGCTAGAGACCCCGACCGGATAAGTCAGCCCCAGCATTTT.

In its sample, this clonotype was seen many times. The chain recombines TRBV5-1 with TRBJ2-1; TRBD2 matches at 7 bases. The V gene's germline CDR1 is SGHRS and CDR2 YFSETQ. CDR3 length: 14 residues. The V and J ends lost 3 bases and 7 bases, in that order; junction bases with no gene match: 7. In nucleotides, the CDR3 is TGCGCCAGCAGCTGGGGGGGTCACAGTAATGAGCAGTTCTTC. Translated, it gives CASSWGGHSNEQFF. Full variable domain (outside the CDR3, taken from reference TRBV5-1 and TRBJ2-1): KAGVTQTPRYLIKTRGQQVTLSCSPISGHRSVSWYQQTPGQGLQFLFEYFSETQRNKGNFPGRFSGRQFSNSRSEMNVSTLELGDSALYLCASSWGGHSNEQFFGPGTRLTVL.

J is TRBJ2-1 and V is TRBV7-8; D gene unclear. Germline CDR1 and CDR2: SGHVS and FQNEAQ. This CDR3 has 13 amino acids. Trimming took off 3 bases at V and 4 bases at J, with 7 bases between the two ends. The CDR3 nucleotides read TGTGCCAGCAGCTTTCGTCGATACAATGAGCAGTTCTTC. Its translation: CASSFRRYNEQFF.

Many counts were recorded for this clonotype. V is TRBV9 and J is TRBJ2-7, with 7 positions matching TRBD1. The CDR3 extends over 16 amino acids. Per the germline V gene, CDR1 is SGDLS and CDR2 is YYNGEE. The V gene end was trimmed by 0 bases and the J gene end by 0 bases; junction bases not matched to a gene: 6. The CDR3 bases are TGTGCCAGCAGCGTAGCAGGGACAGCGCACTCCTACGAGCAGTACTTC. It yields the protein CASSVAGTAHSYEQYF.

This clonotype has a handful of counts. J is TRBJ1-5 and V is TRBV20-1; maybe TRBD1 (6 bases). The CDR3 length is 17 residues. Trimming cost V 0 bases and J 4 bases, with 19 bases left between them. The germline V gene encodes CDR1 DFQATT and CDR2 SNEGSKA (reference sequence). The CDR3 protein is CSARDFTGGQGNQPQHF. In DNA form, the CDR3 reads TGCAGTGCTAGAGATTTTACGGGGGGTCAGGGGAATCAGCCCCAGCATTTT.

This clonotype came up many times. This chain connects TRBV5-1 to TRBJ1-2; tentative D call: TRBD1 (5 bases). The CDR3 is 13 amino acids. Trimming took off 1 base at V and 5 bases at J, with 9 bases between the two ends. Germline V gene lookup returns CDR1 SGHRS and CDR2 YFSETQ. CDR3 in DNA: TGCGCCAGCAGCTTGACCCCAGGGTATGGCTACACCTTC. Translated: CASSLTPGYGYTF.

The V call is TRBV28, the J call TRBJ1-5, with 9 positions matching TRBD1. Trimming cost V 4 bases and J 6 bases; bases outside gene matches: 10. Germline CDR1 MDHEN, CDR2 SYDVKM. The CDR3 has 16 residues. The CDR3 DNA reads TGTGCCAGCAGTTCGGCTACAGGGGGCGCTGGTCAGCCCCAGCATTTT. Translated: CASSSATGGAGQPQHF.

This clonotype was picked up one time. The chain has TRBV3-1 and TRBJ2-7; the D is unclear. CDR1 and CDR2 from the germline V gene are LGHDT and YNNKEL (reference sequence). V lost 2 bases to trimming and J lost 1 base, with 6 bases between them. This CDR3 has 13 amino acids. CDR3 DNA sequence: TGTGCCAGCAGCCAACGGCCATCCTACGAGCAGTACTTC. This gives the protein CASSQRPSYEQYF.

This sequence joins TRBV20-1 and TRBJ1-1, with a tentative D call TRBD1 (5 bases). The length of the CDR3 is 13 residues. V lost 0 bases, J lost 7 bases, and 12 bases lay in between. Per the germline V gene, CDR1 is DFQATT and CDR2 is SNEGSKA (reference sequence). The DNA of the CDR3 is TGCAGTGCTAGAGATGGAGGGACCCTTGAAGCTTTCTTT. This encodes CSARDGGTLEAFF.

This sequence joins TRBV25-1 and TRBJ1-1; 7 bases map to TRBD1. The germline gives CDR1 MGHDK, CDR2 SYGVNS. J gave up 5 bases and V 5 bases, and 14 bases lay outside the gene matches. The CDR3 has 16 residues. This CDR3 reads CASSTVQGTPGTEAFF. Here the CDR3 DNA reads TGTGCCAGCAGTACAGTACAGGGGACCCCGGGGACTGAAGCTTTCTTT.

This clonotype came up many times. The chain links TRBV7-9 to TRBJ2-1; 8 nucleotides align to TRBD1. This CDR3 is built from 16 residues. Unmatched junction bases numbered 8, after V lost 5 bases and J lost 2 bases. The germline gives CDR1 SEHNR, CDR2 FQNEAQ (reference sequence). The CDR3 DNA sequence: TGTGCCAGCAGCGATCAAGACAGGGGACCCTACAATGAGCAGTTCTTC. Amino acid sequence: CASSDQDRGPYNEQFF.

This clonotype was observed a few times. The chain joins TRBV2 to TRBJ1-1, with D maybe TRBD1 (6 bases). The germline CDR1 and CDR2 sequences are SNHLY and FYNNEI. The CDR3 runs 14 residues. Trimming left V 6 bases short and J 1 base short, with 12 bases between. In DNA, the CDR3 is TGTGCCAGCAGAGGCAGGGGAGGGAACACTGAAGCTTTCTTT. Protein: CASRGRGGNTEAFF.

In this sample, this clonotype turned up a few times. The V and J genes are TRBV11-2 and TRBJ1-3, with a tentative D call TRBD1 (5 bases). The ends were cut back, 6 bases at V and 0 bases at J, with 15 bases in the middle. This CDR3 contains 16 residues. Germline V gene sequence: CDR1 SGHAT, CDR2 FQNNGV. CDR3 DNA: TGTGCCAGCAGACCTGCCGGGGCCCTCTCTGGAAACACCATATATTTT. Translating gives CASRPAGALSGNTIYF.